This T cell receptor (beta chain) appears in the sequencing data of a study of T cell responses to AZD1222 COVID-19 vaccine. The germline gives CDR1 SNHLY, CDR2 FYNNEI. V was trimmed by 7 bases and J by 13 bases, leaving 11 bases between them. CDR3 length: 11 residues. Worth noting for this clone: What it binds is not known.

Assay used: immunoSEQ multiplex PCR; TCRdb lists only in-frame clones, some missing. The sample includes around 120,000 clones, about nine tenths of them seen just once. Study-wide results and caveats: Seropositive AZD1222 recipients at baseline numbered only five or six. White British donors predominated, females outnumbered males, and clonal diversity was possibly underestimated.

The sequences come from peripheral blood, collected 28 days after the second AZD1222 dose. The chain is built from TRBV2 and TRBJ1-6, with unresolved D. The clonotype was recovered from an adult who received the AZD1222 COVID-19 vaccine. CDR3 coding DNA: TGTGCCAGCAAAACCGATCTGCCCCTCCACTTT. Protein sequence: CASKTDLPLHF.